This TCR beta chain was profiled in a study of cytomegalovirus exposure and HLA in healthy donors. The study, taken as a whole, reports: Researchers left out some V segments, among them TRBV6-2 and TRBV6-3, as indistinguishable. Earlier findings revealed that most TCR beta V segments proved productive either about 90% or about 30% of the time.

PCR used 60 Vbeta primers and 13 Jbeta primers. TCRdb's table, derived via immunoSEQ multiplex PCR, lists solely in-frame clones and lacks some. The sample records more than 150,000 clones, roughly 83% being singletons. As for this clone: The antigen remains undetermined.

Germline V gives CDR1 ENHRY, CDR2 SYGVKD. This CDR3 region has 14 residues. Trimming removed 8 bases from V and 8 bases from J; junction bases left unmatched: 13. Sequenced sample: PBMCs. The chain joins TRBV10-3 to TRBJ1-2; 8 nucleotides align to TRBD1. The receptor was derived from a boy younger than 18 in good health and CMV-seronegative. The CDR3 sequence: CAIGGQGASRGYTF. In DNA form, the CDR3 reads TGTGCCATCGGCGGGCAGGGGGCGTCTCGGGGCTACACCTTC.